This T cell receptor (beta chain) was profiled in a study of blood T cell repertoires in COVID-19. Either two negative PCRs, clearance, or symptom resolution qualified Cohort 3 donors as recovered. The method was immunoSEQ multiplex PCR; TCRdb's version includes in-frame clones alone and lacks a portion of them. Found here are under 450,000 clones, around 87% of them singletons; the top ten hold 1.3%. The V and J ends lost 5 bases and 7 bases, in that order; junction bases with no gene match: 10. This CDR3 has 15 amino acids. The germline V gene encodes CDR1 SGHTA and CDR2 FQGNSA. This chain uses TRBV7-2 with TRBJ2-1, with 8 nucleotides matching TRBD2. The receptor comes from a man aged 25 to 40 who had recovered from COVID-19. The sequenced sample consisted of PBMCs or T cells enriched from blood (not recorded which). CDR3 sequence: CASSRGGTNINEQFF. The CDR3 nucleotides read TGTGCCAGCAGCCGCGGGGGGACTAATATAAATGAGCAGTTCTTC.